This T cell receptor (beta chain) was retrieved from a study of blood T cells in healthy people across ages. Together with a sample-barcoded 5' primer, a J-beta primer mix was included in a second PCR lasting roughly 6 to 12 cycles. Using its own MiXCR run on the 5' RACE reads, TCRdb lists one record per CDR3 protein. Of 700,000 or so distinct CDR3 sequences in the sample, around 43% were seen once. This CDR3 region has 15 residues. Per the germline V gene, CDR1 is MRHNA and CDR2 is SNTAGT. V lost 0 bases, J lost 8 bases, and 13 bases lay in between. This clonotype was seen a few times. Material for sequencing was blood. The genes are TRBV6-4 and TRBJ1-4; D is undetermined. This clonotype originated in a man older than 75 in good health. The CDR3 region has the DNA TGTGCCAGCAGTGACTCGAGTTTAAGTCGGGAAAAACTGTTTTTT. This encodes CASSDSSLSREKLFF.